Listed below are T cell receptor beta chains from one sample, sequenced in a study of OX40 agonist ivuxolimab in advanced cancers. Repertoires were generated with immunoSEQ multiplex PCR, while TCRdb's copy carries only in-frame clones and drops some. The sample has tens of thousands of clones, around nine tenths seen once. The source material was CD4+ or CD8+ T cells sorted from blood, sampled in a trial of the OX40 agonist ivuxolimab. The receptors derive from an adult with an advanced solid tumor such as melanoma, head and neck, liver or kidney cancer. Both conserved end residues are part of each CDR3. The D gene is left open where the match is weak. A clone size is listed for some rows: how often the clone was seen (once, few, many), or a class if it is expanded.

j_call: TRBJ2-2
clone_size: NA
v_call: TRBV4-1
d_call: NA
cdr3_aa: CASTHRRANTGELFF
cdr3_nt: TGCGCCAGCACACACCGGAGGGCGAACACCGGGGAGCTGTTTTTT

j_call: TRBJ1-1
clone_size: NA
v_call: TRBV28
d_call: NA
cdr3_aa: CASSIGQSNTEAFF
cdr3_nt: TGTGCCAGCAGTATTGGACAGTCGAACACTGAAGCTTTCTTT

j_call: TRBJ2-2
clone_size: once
v_call: TRBV6-6
d_call: TRBD1
cdr3_aa: CASSPGTGGAGELFF
cdr3_nt: TGTGCCAGCAGTCCTGGGACAGGGGGCGCCGGGGAGCTGTTTTTT

j_call: TRBJ1-4
clone_size: NA
v_call: TRBV29-1
d_call: NA
cdr3_aa: CSARNPNEKLFF
cdr3_nt: TGCAGCGCGCGTAATCCTAATGAAAAACTGTTTTTT

j_call: TRBJ2-3
clone_size: NA
v_call: TRBV7-9
d_call: TRBD1
cdr3_aa: CASTHPGQVPDTQYF
cdr3_nt: TGTGCCAGCACCCACCCGGGACAGGTCCCAGATACGCAGTATTTT

j_call: TRBJ2-7
clone_size: NA
v_call: TRBV10-1
d_call: TRBD1
cdr3_aa: CASSYFGTGELLGTYEQYF
cdr3_nt: TGCGCCAGCAGTTACTTTGGGACAGGGGAGCTCTTGGGGACCTACGAGCAGTACTTC

j_call: TRBJ2-5
clone_size: NA
v_call: TRBV30
d_call: NA
cdr3_aa: CAWSVRGETQYF
cdr3_nt: TGTGCCTGGAGTGTACGGGGTGAGACCCAGTACTTC

j_call: TRBJ2-7
clone_size: NA
v_call: TRBV6-1
d_call: NA
cdr3_aa: CASSESAPAEQYF
cdr3_nt: TGTGCCAGCAGTGAATCCGCGCCGGCCGAGCAGTACTTC

j_call: TRBJ1-2
clone_size: NA
v_call: TRBV5-1
d_call: TRBD1
cdr3_aa: CASSLQQGDYGYTF
cdr3_nt: TGCGCCAGCAGCTTGCAACAGGGGGACTATGGCTACACCTTC

j_call: TRBJ2-5
clone_size: NA
v_call: TRBV5-1
d_call: TRBD1
cdr3_aa: CASSSGTGAETQYF
cdr3_nt: TGCGCCAGCAGCTCCGGGACAGGGGCAGAGACCCAGTACTTC

j_call: TRBJ2-2
clone_size: NA
v_call: TRBV10-3
d_call: NA
cdr3_aa: CAISESDTGELFF
cdr3_nt: TGTGCCATCAGTGAATCGGACACCGGGGAGCTGTTTTTT

j_call: TRBJ1-4
clone_size: NA
v_call: TRBV2
d_call: TRBD1
cdr3_aa: CASSPGTGTNEKLFF
cdr3_nt: TGTGCCAGCAGCCCAGGGACAGGAACTAATGAAAAACTGTTTTTT

j_call: TRBJ2-7
clone_size: NA
v_call: TRBV6-5
d_call: NA
cdr3_aa: CASSYSPGKQYF
cdr3_nt: TGTGCCAGCAGTTACAGTCCGGGGAAGCAGTACTTC

j_call: TRBJ2-5
clone_size: once
v_call: TRBV30
d_call: NA
cdr3_aa: CAWGPVSETQYF
cdr3_nt: TGTGCCTGGGGCCCGGTTTCGGAGACCCAGTACTTC

j_call: TRBJ2-7
clone_size: NA
v_call: TRBV4-2
d_call: TRBD1
cdr3_aa: CASSQRQGAYKQYF
cdr3_nt: TGTGCCAGCAGCCAAAGACAGGGAGCCTACAAGCAGTACTTC